The T cell receptor beta chain under discussion was sequenced for a study of early T cells in non-severe SARS-CoV-2 infection. About the research overall: Unsorted whole blood bulk RNA was sequenced, with unpaired chains. Study-wide results and caveats: Lookups in VDJdb leaned toward anti-spike CD8 responses and missed private and CD4 specificities.

Individual cDNA molecules were tagged with unique molecular identifiers, the study reported. A single record per CDR3 protein comes from TCRdb applying MiXCR to the 5' RACE reads. The sample lists 30,000 or so distinct CDR3 sequences; less than 6.5% were seen once. This clonotype has at least ten counts. The antigen is unknown. Sequencing used whole blood. The source is an adult who was a healthcare worker with PCR-confirmed SARS-CoV-2 infection or an uninfected control (not recorded which).

The CDR3 is CSARGWGTSGSVDNEQFF. The CDR3 DNA reads TGCAGTGCTAGAGGTTGGGGGACTAGCGGGAGTGTAGACAATGAGCAGTTCTTC. The chain carries TRBV20-1 and TRBJ2-1; 14 bases are a match to TRBD2. Losses at the gene ends were 1 base for V and 5 bases for J; bases not matched to a gene: 10. The CDR3 consists of 18 residues. Germline V gene data show CDR1 as DFQATT and CDR2 as SNEGSKA (reference sequence).